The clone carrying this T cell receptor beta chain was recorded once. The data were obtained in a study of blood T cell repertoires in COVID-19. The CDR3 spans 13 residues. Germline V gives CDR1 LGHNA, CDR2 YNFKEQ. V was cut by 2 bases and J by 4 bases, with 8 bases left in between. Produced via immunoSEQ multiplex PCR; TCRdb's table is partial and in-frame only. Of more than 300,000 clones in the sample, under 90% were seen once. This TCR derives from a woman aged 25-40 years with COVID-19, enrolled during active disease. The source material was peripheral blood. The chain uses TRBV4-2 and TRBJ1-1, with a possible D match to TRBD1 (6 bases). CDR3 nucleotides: TGTGCCAGCAGCCAACGAGGGGGCACTGAAGCTTTCTTT. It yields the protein CASSQRGGTEAFF.